The 17 T cell receptor beta chains reported below all come from one sample, sequenced in a study of identifying expanded T cells in peripheral blood. The assay was immunoSEQ multiplex PCR, and TCRdb's table has in-frame clones only and misses some. The sample includes approximately 86,000 clones, about 85% seen only once; the top ten take roughly 4.4%. Sequencing used blood. These receptors all stem from a person aged 18 to 75 in good health.

This chain connects TRBV7-2 to TRBJ2-7; 7 bases line up with TRBD1. The CDR3 loop spans 14 amino acids. With 5 bases clipped from V and 6 bases from J, the junction kept 10 bases outside the gene matches. Looked up from germline, CDR1 is SGHTA and CDR2 is FQGNSA. The CDR3 DNA reads as TGTGCCAGCAGCCCGGACAGGCGTTCGGGCGAGCAGTACTTC. Its protein is CASSPDRRSGEQYF.

The V and J genes are TRBV6-5 and TRBJ2-5; D could derive from TRBD1 or TRBD2 (5 bases each). V lost 11 bases, J lost 2 bases, and 6 bases lay in between. The CDR3 extends over 10 amino acids. Per the germline V gene, CDR1 is MNHEY and CDR2 is SVGAGI. The CDR3 DNA reads TGTGCCGGGGGTCAAGAGACCCAGTACTTC. It codes for CAGGQETQYF.

V and J are TRBV7-9 and TRBJ1-1; 7 bases are shared with TRBD1. Losses at the gene ends were 1 base for V and 8 bases for J; bases not matched to a gene: 4. This CDR3 comprises 13 residues. From germline, CDR1 is SEHNR and CDR2 FQNEAQ (reference sequence). CDR3 loop: CASSLGDRREAFF. The CDR3 DNA is TGTGCCAGCAGCTTAGGGGACAGAAGAGAAGCTTTCTTT.

The chain recombines TRBV10-3 with TRBJ1-2; 8 positions match TRBD1. Germline V gene sequence: CDR1 ENHRY, CDR2 SYGVKD. The J segment lost 6 bases and the V segment lost 10 bases, leaving 10 bases of the junction unmatched. The CDR3 has 13 residues. CDR3 sequence (DNA): TGTGCCAACTCCGGGACAGGCGCGAATGGCTACACCTTC. It encodes CANSGTGANGYTF.

This clone showed up just a few times. V gene TRBV28 combines with J gene TRBJ2-5; 8 bases map to TRBD1. The germline CDR1 and CDR2 sequences are MDHEN and SYDVKM. V was clipped by 6 bases and J by 5 bases; unmatched bases: 14. CDR3 size: 16 residues. The CDR3 sequence is CASRGSDRGSGETQYF. The CDR3 coding sequence is TGTGCCAGCAGAGGCTCCGACAGGGGTTCGGGGGAGACCCAGTACTTC.

The rearrangement links TRBV5-1 to TRBJ1-1, with D possibly matching TRBD1 (5 bases). The CDR3 length is 14 residues. Trimming left V 0 bases short and J 7 bases short, with 13 bases between. Germline values: CDR1 SGHRS, CDR2 YFSETQ. CDR3 DNA: TGCGCCAGCAGCTTGGGTCTGGGGACGGGTGAAGCTTTCTTT. Protein sequence: CASSLGLGTGEAFF.

CDR3: CASSLNPPEVSSNQPQHF. The DNA of the CDR3 is TGCGCCAGCAGCTTAAACCCCCCCGAGGTCTCGAGCAATCAGCCCCAGCATTTT. This chain links TRBV5-1 with TRBJ1-5; D ambiguous. Per germline, CDR1 SGHRS and CDR2 YFSETQ. The germline V and J ends were trimmed by 2 bases and 1 base, with 19 bases remaining between them. This CDR3 is 18 amino acids long. The full variable domain, rest sourced from reference TRBV5-1 and TRBJ1-5, is KAGVTQTPRYLIKTRGQQVTLSCSPISGHRSVSWYQQTPGQGLQFLFEYFSETQRNKGNFPGRFSGRQFSNSRSEMNVSTLELGDSALYLCASSLNPPEVSSNQPQHFGDGTRLSIL.

This clone was seen a few times. V and J are TRBV7-9 and TRBJ1-1; D is uncertain. Looked up from germline, CDR1 is SEHNR and CDR2 is FQNEAQ (reference sequence). The CDR3 is 13 residues long. Deletions cut 3 bases from V and 1 base from J, with 6 bases between. The CDR3 protein is CASSFAPNTEAFF. The CDR3 region has the DNA TGTGCCAGCAGCTTCGCCCCGAACACTGAAGCTTTCTTT.

The chain employs TRBV5-8 and TRBJ1-1; no clear D gene. The CDR3 is made up of 17 amino acids. Germline CDR1 and CDR2: SGHTS and YDEGEE. The V end was cut by 0 bases, the J end by 0 bases, with 15 bases between. This chain's CDR3 is CASSLGRQAIMNTEAFF. In DNA, the CDR3 is TGTGCCAGCAGCTTGGGCAGGCAAGCCATCATGAACACTGAAGCTTTCTTT.

This clone was detected a few times. This chain joins TRBV4-3 and TRBJ1-1, with D maybe TRBD1 (5 bases). The CDR3 totals 15 residues. Trimming shortened V by 0 bases and J by 8 bases, and 16 bases separated the two germline ends. CDR1 and CDR2 from the germline V gene are LGHNA and YSLEER. The CDR3 is CASSQDTGRGTEAFF. CDR3 bases: TGCGCCAGCAGCCAAGATACCGGTAGGGGCACCGAAGCTTTCTTT.

This rearrangement joins TRBV28 to TRBJ1-1; D possibly corresponds to TRBD1 (5 bases). CDR1 is MDHEN, CDR2 SYDVKM, per germline. Trimming pared 3 bases from V and 4 bases from J, leaving 15 bases between. This CDR3 region has 15 residues. CDR3 protein: CASSLLSRGFTEAFF. CDR3 bases: TGTGCCAGCAGTTTGCTTTCTAGGGGTTTCACTGAAGCTTTCTTT.

Only one count was recorded for this clone. The chain employs TRBV5-1 and TRBJ1-2; 9 positions agree with TRBD1. Germline lookup yields CDR1 SGHRS and CDR2 YFSETQ. The CDR3 consists of 15 residues. J gave up 7 bases and V 1 base, and 8 bases lay outside the gene matches. The CDR3 DNA follows: TGCGCCAGCAGCTTGACCGGGACAGGGACCTCTGGCTACACCTTC. Its protein is CASSLTGTGTSGYTF.

The chain uses TRBV5-1 and TRBJ1-6; D unresolved. Trimming left V 4 bases short and J 0 bases short, with 14 bases between. The CDR3 consists of 17 residues. CDR1 is SGHRS, CDR2 YFSETQ, per germline. The CDR3, as DNA: TGCGCCAGCAGCACCAGACCATCCAGCTCCTATAATTCACCCCTCCACTTT. Encoded protein: CASSTRPSSSYNSPLHF.

This chain links TRBV5-1 with TRBJ2-6; the D is unclear. V dropped 2 bases and J dropped 0 bases, with 6 bases sitting between them. Per the germline V gene, CDR1 is SGHRS and CDR2 is YFSETQ. The CDR3 is 15 residues long. The CDR3 DNA sequence: TGCGCCAGCAGCTTAAGAGACTCTGGGGCCAACGTCCTGACTTTC. Its protein product is CASSLRDSGANVLTF.

This sequence joins TRBV13 and TRBJ1-5, with D possibly being TRBD1 (6 bases). The CDR3 contains 14 residues. Germline V CDR1 and CDR2: PRHDT, FYEKMQ (reference sequence). V was pared by 5 bases and J by 2 bases, with 10 bases between. CDR3 nucleotide sequence: TGTGCCAGCAGCCAAAACAGGGGCAATCAGCCCCAGCATTTT. Protein sequence: CASSQNRGNQPQHF. The variable domain in full, with the rest retrieved from reference TRBV13 and TRBJ1-5, is AAGVIQSPRHLIKEKRETATLKCYPIPRHDTVYWYQQGPGQDPQFLISFYEKMQSDKGSIPDRFSAQQFSDYHSELNMSSLELGDSALYFCASSQNRGNQPQHFGDGTRLSIL.

The chain couples TRBV2 to TRBJ2-2; D is perhaps TRBD2 (6 bases). Between the trimmed V and J ends, which lost 7 bases and 4 bases, there was a span of 10 bases. The germline V gene encodes CDR1 SNHLY and CDR2 FYNNEI. This CDR3 contains 13 residues. CDR3 residues: CASTRDSTGELFF. CDR3 DNA sequence: TGTGCCAGCACTCGGGACTCCACCGGGGAGCTGTTTTTT.

This chain links TRBV30 with TRBJ1-4; no firm D call. CDR3 length: 13 residues. In germline, CDR1 is GTSNPN, CDR2 SVGIG (reference sequence). The V gene lost 0 bases and the J gene lost 14 bases, with 16 bases spanning the gap. CDR3 sequence: CAWSVLSERRLFF. The CDR3 DNA follows: TGTGCCTGGAGTGTCTTGAGTGAGAGGAGGCTGTTTTTT.